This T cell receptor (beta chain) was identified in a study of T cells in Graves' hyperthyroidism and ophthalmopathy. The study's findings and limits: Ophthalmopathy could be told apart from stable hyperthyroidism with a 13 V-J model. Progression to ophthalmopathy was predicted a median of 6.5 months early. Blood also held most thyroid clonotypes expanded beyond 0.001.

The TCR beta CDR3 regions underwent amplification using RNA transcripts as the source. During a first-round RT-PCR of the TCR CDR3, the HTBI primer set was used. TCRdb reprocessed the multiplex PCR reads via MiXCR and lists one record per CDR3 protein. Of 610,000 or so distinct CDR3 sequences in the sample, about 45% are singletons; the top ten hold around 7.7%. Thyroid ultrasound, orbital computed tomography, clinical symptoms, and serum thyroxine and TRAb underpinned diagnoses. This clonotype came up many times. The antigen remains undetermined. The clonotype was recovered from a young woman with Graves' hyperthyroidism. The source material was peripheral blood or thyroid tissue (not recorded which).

The CDR3 loop is CASSLRYGVEETQYF. CDR3 coding DNA: TGTGCCAGCAGCTTAAGATACGGGGTGGAAGAGACCCAGTACTTC. This sequence joins TRBV11-2 and TRBJ2-5; perhaps TRBD2 as D (5 bases). Germline V lookup: CDR1 SGHAT, CDR2 FQNNGV. The CDR3 runs 15 residues. Trimming took 2 bases from V and 3 from J, leaving 13 bases between them. Variable domain in full (rest from reference TRBV11-2 and TRBJ2-5): EAGVAQSPRYKIIEKRQSVAFWCNPISGHATLYWYQQILGQGPKLLIQFQNNGVVDDSQLPKDRFSAERLKGVDSTLKIQPAKLEDSAVYLCASSLRYGVEETQYFGPGTRLLVL.